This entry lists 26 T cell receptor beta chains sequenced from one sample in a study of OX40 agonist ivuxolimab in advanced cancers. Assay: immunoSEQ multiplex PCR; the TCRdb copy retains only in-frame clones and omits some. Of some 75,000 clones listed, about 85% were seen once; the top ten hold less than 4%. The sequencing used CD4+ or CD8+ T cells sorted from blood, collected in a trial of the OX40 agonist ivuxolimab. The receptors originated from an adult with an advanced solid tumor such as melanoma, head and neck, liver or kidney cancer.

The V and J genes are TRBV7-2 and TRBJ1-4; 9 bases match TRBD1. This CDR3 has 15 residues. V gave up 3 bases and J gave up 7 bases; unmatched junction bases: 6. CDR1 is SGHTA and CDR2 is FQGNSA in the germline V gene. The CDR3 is CASSFYRGRSEKLFF. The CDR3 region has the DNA TGTGCCAGCAGCTTCTACAGGGGGCGAAGTGAAAAACTGTTTTTT.

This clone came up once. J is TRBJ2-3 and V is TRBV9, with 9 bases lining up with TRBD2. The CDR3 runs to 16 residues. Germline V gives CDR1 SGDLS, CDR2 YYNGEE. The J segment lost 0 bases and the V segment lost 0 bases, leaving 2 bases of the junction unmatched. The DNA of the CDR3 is TGTGCCAGCAGCGTAGTAGCGGGGGCAAGCACAGATACGCAGTATTTT. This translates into CASSVVAGASTDTQYF.

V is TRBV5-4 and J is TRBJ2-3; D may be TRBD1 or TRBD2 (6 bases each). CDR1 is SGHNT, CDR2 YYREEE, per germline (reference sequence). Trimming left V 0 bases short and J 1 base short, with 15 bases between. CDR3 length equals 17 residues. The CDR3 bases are TGTGCCAGCAGCTTGGCGAGTGGAGGGGGTGGCACAGATACGCAGTATTTT. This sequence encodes CASSLASGGGGTDTQYF.

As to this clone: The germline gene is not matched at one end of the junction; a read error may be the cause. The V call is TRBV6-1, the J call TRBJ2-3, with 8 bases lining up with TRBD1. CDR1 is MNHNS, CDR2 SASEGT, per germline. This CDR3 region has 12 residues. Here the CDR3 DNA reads TGTGCCAGCAGTGGGGGGACAGGTACGCAGTATTTT. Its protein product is CASSGGTGTQYF.

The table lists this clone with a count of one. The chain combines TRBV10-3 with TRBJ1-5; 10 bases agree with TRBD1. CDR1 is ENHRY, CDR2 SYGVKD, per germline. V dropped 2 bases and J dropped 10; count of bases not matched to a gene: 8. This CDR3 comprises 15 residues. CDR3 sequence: CAISEGQGGGEPQHF. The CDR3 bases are TGTGCCATCAGTGAGGGACAGGGGGGGGGAGAACCCCAGCATTTT.

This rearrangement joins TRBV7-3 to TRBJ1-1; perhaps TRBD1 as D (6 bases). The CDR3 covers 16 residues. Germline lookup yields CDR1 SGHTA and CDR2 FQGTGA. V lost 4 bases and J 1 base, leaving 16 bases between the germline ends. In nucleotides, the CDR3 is TGTGCCAGCAGCTCCATGCCTCCGGGACAGAACACTGAAGCTTTCTTT. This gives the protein CASSSMPPGQNTEAFF.

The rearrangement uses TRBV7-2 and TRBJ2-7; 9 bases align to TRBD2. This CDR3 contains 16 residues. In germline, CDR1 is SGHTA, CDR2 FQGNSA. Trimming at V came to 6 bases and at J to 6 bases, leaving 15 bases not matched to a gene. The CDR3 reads CASRITSGPSGGEQYF. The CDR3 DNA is TGTGCCAGCAGAATCACTAGCGGGCCATCCGGGGGCGAGCAGTACTTC.

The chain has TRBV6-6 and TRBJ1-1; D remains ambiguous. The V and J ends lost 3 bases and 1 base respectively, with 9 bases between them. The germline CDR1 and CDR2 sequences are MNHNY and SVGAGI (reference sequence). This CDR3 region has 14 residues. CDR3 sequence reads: CASSYRAPNTEAFF. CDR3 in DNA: TGTGCCAGCAGTTATCGGGCCCCGAACACTGAAGCTTTCTTT.

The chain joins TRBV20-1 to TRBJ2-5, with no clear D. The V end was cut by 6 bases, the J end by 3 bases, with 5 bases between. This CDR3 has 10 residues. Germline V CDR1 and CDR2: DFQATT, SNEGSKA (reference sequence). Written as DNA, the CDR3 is TGCAGTGCCAGTAAAGAGACCCAGTACTTC. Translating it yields CSASKETQYF.

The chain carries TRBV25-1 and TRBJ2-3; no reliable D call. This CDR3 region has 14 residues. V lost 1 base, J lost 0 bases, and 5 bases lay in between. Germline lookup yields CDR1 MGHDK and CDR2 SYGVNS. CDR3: CASSESGSTDTQYF. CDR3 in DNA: TGTGCCAGCAGTGAATCGGGTAGCACAGATACGCAGTATTTT.

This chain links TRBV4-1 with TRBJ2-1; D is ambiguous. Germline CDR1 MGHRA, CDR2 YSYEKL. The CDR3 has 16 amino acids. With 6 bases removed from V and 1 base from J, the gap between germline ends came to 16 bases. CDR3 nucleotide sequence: TGCGCCAGCAGTACCCCTCGCGGAAGGTCCTACAATGAGCAGTTCTTC. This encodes CASSTPRGRSYNEQFF.

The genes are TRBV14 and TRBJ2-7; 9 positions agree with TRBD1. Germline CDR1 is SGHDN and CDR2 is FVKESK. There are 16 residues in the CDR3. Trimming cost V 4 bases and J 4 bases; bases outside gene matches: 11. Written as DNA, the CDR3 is TGTGCCAGCAGCCTAGGGACAGGGATTGGTGTTTACGAGCAGTACTTC. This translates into CASSLGTGIGVYEQYF.

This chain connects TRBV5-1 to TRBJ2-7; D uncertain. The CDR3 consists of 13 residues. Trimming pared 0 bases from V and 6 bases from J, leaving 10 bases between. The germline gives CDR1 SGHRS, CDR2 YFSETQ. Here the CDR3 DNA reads TGCGCCAGCAGCTTGGCCGGGTCTCTCGAGCAGTACTTC. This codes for CASSLAGSLEQYF.

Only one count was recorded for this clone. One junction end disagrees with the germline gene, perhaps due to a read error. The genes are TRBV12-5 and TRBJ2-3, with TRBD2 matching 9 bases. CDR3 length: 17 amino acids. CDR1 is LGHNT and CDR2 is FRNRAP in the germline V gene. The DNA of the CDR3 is TGTGCTAGTGGTTTGCTCCCCCCCGGGACTAGCACAGGTACGCAGTATTTT. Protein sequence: CASGLLPPGTSTGTQYF.

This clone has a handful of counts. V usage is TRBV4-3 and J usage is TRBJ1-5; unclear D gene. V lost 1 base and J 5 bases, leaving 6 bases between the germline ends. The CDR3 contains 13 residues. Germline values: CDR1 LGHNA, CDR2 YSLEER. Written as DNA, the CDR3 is TGCGCCAGCAGCCAAGTTGGGGATCAGCCCCAGCATTTT. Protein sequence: CASSQVGDQPQHF.

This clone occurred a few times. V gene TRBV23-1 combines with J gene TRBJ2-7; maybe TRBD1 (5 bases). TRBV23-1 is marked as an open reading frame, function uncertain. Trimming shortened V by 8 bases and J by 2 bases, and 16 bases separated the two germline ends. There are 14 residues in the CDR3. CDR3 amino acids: CASRSTVATYEQYF. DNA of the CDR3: TGCGCCAGCCGATCGACAGTGGCTACCTACGAGCAGTACTTC.

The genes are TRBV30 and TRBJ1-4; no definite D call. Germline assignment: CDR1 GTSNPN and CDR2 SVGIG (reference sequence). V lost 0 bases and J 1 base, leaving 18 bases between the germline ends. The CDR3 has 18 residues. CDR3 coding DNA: TGTGCCTGGAGTGTATTCCCATTTTGGGGATTAACTAATGAAAAACTGTTTTTT. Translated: CAWSVFPFWGLTNEKLFF.

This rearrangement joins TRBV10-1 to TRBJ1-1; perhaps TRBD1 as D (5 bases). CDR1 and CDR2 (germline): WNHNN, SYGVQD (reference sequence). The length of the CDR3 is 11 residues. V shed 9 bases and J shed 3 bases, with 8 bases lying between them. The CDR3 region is CARGPYTEAFF. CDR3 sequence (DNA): TGCGCCAGGGGGCCATACACTGAAGCTTTCTTT.

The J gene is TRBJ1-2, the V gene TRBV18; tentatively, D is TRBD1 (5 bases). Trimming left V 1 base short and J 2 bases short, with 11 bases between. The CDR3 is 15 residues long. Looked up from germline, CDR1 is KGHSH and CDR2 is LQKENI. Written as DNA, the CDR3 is TGTGCCAGCTCACCACAAACAGGACCCAACTATGGCTACACCTTC. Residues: CASSPQTGPNYGYTF. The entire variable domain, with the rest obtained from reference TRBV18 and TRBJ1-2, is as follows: NAGVMQNPRHLVRRRGQEARLRCSPMKGHSHVYWYRQLPEEGLKFMVYLQKENIIDESGMPKERFSAEFPKEGPSILRIQQVVRGDSAAYFCASSPQTGPNYGYTFGSGTRLTVV.

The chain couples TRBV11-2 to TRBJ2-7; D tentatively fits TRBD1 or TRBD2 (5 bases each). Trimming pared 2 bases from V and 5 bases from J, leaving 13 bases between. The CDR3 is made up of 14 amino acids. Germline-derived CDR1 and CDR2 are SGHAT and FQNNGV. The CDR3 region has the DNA TGTGCCAGCAGCTTATCCCCGGGGCGGGACGAGCAGTACTTC. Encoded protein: CASSLSPGRDEQYF.

The CDR3 loop reads CASSVGRQVNEKLFF. CDR3 nucleotides: TGTGCCAGCAGCGTAGGGAGACAGGTTAATGAAAAACTGTTTTTT. V and J are TRBV9 and TRBJ1-4, with D tentatively TRBD1 (6 bases). The V end lost 0 bases, the J end lost 4 bases, and 10 bases lay between the germline ends. The CDR3 contains 15 residues. CDR1 and CDR2 from the germline V gene are SGDLS and YYNGEE. The variable domain in full, completed from reference TRBV9 and TRBJ1-4, reads DSGVTQTPKHLITATGQRVTLRCSPRSGDLSVYWYQQSLDQGLQFLIQYYNGEERAKGNILERFSAQQFPDLHSELNLSSLELGDSALYFCASSVGRQVNEKLFFGSGTQLSVL.

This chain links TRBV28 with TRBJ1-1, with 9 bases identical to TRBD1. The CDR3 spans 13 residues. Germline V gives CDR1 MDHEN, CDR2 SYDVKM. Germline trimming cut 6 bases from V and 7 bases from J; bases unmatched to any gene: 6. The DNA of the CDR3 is TGTGCCAGCAGGATAACAGGGGGCGATGAAGCTTTCTTT. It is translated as CASRITGGDEAFF.

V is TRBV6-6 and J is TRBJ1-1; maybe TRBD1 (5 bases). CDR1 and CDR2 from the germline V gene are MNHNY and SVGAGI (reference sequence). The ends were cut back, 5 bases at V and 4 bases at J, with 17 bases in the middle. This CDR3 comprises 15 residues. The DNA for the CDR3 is TGTGCCAGCAGTCCCCGGGACCTGGGGGGCACTGAAGCTTTCTTT. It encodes CASSPRDLGGTEAFF.

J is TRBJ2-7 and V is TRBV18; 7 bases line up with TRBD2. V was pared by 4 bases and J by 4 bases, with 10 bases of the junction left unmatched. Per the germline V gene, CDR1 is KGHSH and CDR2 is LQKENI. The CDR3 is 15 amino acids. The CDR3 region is CASSLGGGRTYEQYF. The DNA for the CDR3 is TGTGCCAGCTCACTCGGGGGAGGGAGGACGTACGAGCAGTACTTC.

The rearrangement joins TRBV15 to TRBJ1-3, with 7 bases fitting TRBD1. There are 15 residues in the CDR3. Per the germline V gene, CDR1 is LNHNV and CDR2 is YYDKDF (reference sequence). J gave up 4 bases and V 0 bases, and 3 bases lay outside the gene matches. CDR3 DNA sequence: TGTGCCACCAGCAGAGAGGGACAGTTGGGAAACACCATATATTTT. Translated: CATSREGQLGNTIYF.

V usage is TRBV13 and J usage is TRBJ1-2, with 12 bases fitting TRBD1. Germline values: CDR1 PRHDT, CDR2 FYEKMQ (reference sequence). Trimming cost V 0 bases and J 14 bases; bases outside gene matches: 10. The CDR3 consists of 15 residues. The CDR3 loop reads CASSLGSGTGGGKTF. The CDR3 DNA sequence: TGTGCCAGCAGCTTAGGATCGGGGACAGGGGGCGGTAAGACCTTC.